The clone carrying this T cell receptor (beta chain) was counted a single time. It may be a read error: a sequence one base away is much more abundant. The sample originates from a study of T cells in Graves' hyperthyroidism and ophthalmopathy. Study-level background: Peripheral blood was acquired at first diagnosis, ahead of any therapy whatsoever.

Researchers amplified the TCR beta CDR3 regions from RNA transcripts. Using the HTBI primer set, a first-round RT-PCR was run on the TCR CDR3. TCRdb re-derived calls from the multiplex PCR reads in MiXCR, one entry per CDR3 protein. Here the sample spans 700,000 or so distinct CDR3 sequences, roughly 17% being singletons. Hyperthyroidism had been newly diagnosed in patients aged 18 to 65, and its duration was under 2 months. Researchers barred patients who had uncontrolled infection, other autoimmune disease, pregnancy or lactation. V dropped 5 bases and J dropped 7 bases, with 18 bases sitting between them. The CDR3 length is 15 residues. In germline, CDR1 is SGHAT, CDR2 FQDESV (reference sequence).

The chain employs TRBV11-1 and TRBJ2-1; tentative D call: TRBD1 (5 bases). This receptor was identified in a man between 18 and 35 years old with Graves' hyperthyroidism. The sequencing input was blood. CDR3: CASSHRGLDTNEQFF. The CDR3 DNA is TGTGCCAGCAGCCACCGCGGATTGGACACGAATGAGCAGTTCTTC.